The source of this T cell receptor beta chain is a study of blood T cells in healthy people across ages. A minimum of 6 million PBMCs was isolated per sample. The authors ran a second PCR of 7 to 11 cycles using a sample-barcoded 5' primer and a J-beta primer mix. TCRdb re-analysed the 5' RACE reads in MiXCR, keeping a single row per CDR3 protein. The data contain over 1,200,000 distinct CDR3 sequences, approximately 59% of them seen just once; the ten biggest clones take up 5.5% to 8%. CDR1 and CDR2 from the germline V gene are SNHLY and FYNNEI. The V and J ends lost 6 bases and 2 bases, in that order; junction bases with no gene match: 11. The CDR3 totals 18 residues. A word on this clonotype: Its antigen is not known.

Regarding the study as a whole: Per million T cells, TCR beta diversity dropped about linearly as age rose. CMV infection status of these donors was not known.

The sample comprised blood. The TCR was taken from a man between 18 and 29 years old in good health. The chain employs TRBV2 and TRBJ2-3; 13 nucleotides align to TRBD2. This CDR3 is CASRGPLAGGPSTDTQYF. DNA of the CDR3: TGTGCCAGCAGGGGGCCACTAGCGGGAGGGCCCTCCACAGATACGCAGTATTTT.